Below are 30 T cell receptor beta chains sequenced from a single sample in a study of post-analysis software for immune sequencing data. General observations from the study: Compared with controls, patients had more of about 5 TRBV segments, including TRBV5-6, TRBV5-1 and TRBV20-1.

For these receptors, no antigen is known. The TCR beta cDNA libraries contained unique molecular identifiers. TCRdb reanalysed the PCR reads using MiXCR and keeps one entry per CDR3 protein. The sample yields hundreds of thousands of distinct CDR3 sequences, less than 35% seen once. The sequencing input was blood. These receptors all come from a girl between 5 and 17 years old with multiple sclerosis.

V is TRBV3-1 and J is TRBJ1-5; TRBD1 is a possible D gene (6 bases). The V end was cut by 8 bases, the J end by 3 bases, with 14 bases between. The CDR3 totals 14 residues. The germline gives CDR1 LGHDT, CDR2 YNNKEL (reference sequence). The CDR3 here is CASADRGSNQPQHF. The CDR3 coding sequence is TGTGCCAGCGCAGATAGGGGGTCCAATCAGCCCCAGCATTTT. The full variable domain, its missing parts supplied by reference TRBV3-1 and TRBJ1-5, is DTAVSQTPKYLVTQMGNDKSIKCEQNLGHDTMYWYKQDSKKFLKIMFSYNNKELIINETVPNRFSPKSPDKAHLNLHINSLELGDSAVYFCASADRGSNQPQHFGDGTRLSIL.

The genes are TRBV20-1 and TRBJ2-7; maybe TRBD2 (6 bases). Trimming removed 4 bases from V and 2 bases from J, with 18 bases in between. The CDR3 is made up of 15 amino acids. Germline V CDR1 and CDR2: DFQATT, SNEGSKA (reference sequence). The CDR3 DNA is TGCAGTGCTAACCACCCCGGGACTGGAACCTACGAGCAGTACTTC. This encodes CSANHPGTGTYEQYF.

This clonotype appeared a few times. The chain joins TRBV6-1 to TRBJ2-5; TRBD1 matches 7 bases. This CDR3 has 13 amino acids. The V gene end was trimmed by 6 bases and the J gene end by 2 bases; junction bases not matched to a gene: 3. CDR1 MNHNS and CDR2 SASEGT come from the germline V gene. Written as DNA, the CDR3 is TGTGCCAGCAGAAGACAGGGTCAAGAGACCCAGTACTTC. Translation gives CASRRQGQETQYF.

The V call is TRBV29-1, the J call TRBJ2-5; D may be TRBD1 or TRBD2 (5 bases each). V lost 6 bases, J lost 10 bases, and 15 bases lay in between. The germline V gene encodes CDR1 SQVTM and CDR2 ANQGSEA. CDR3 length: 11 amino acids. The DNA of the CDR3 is TGCAGCGTCCGGGTAGAGGGGAACCAGTACTTC. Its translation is CSVRVEGNQYF.

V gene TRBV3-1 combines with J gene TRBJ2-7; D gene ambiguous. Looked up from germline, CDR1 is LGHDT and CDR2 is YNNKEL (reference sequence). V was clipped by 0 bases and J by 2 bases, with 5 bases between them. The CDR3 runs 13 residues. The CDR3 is CASSQETPYEQYF. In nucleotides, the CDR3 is TGTGCCAGCAGCCAAGAAACGCCCTACGAGCAGTACTTC.

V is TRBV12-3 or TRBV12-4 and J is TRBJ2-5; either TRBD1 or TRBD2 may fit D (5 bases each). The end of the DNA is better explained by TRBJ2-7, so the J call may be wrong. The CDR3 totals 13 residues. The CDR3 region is CASSSLGTDEQYF. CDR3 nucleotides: TGTGCCAGCAGTTCCCTCGGGACCGACGAGCAGTACTTC.

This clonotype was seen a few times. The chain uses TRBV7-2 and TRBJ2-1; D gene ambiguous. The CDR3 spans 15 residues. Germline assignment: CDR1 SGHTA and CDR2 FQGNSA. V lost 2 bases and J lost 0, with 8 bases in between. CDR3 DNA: TGTGCCAGCAGCTTACGGGCCCCCTCCTACAATGAGCAGTTCTTC. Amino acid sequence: CASSLRAPSYNEQFF.

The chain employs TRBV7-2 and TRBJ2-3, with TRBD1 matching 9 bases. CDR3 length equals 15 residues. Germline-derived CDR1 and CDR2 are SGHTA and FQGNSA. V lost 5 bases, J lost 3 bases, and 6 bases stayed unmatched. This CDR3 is CASSRDRAGTDTQYF. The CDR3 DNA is TGTGCCAGCAGCCGGGACAGGGCTGGGACAGATACGCAGTATTTT.

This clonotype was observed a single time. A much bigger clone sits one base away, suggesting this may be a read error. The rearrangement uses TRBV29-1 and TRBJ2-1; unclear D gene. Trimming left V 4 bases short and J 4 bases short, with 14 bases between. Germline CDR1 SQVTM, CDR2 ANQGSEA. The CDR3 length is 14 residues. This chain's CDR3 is CSVVWDPRYNEQFF. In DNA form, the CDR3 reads TGCAGCGTTGTGTGGGATCCCAGGTACAATGAGCAGTTCTTC.

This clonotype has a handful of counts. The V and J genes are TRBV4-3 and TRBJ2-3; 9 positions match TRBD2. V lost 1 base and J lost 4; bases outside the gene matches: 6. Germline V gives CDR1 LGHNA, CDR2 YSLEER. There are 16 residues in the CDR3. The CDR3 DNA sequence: TGCGCCAGCAGCCAAGGAGGGGGACTAGCCCCAGATACGCAGTATTTT. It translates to CASSQGGGLAPDTQYF.

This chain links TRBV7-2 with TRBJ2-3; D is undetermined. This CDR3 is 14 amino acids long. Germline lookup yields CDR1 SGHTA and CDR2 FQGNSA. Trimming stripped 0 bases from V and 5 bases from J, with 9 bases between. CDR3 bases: TGTGCCAGCAGCTTAGCAGGGCGTGTAGATACGCAGTATTTT. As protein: CASSLAGRVDTQYF.

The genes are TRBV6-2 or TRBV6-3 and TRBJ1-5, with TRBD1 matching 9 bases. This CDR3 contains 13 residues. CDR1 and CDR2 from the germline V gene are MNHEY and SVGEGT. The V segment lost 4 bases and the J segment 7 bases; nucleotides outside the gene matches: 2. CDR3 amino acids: CASSLQGAQPQHF. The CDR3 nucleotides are TGTGCCAGCAGTTTACAGGGGGCCCAGCCCCAGCATTTT.

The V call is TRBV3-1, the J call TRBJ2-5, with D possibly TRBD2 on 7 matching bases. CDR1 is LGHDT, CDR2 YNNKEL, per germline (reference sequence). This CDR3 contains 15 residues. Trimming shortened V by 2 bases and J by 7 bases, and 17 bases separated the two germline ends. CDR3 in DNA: TGTGCCAGCAGCCAAAGGGGGGGACTCCCCCGGACCCAGTACTTC. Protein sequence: CASSQRGGLPRTQYF.

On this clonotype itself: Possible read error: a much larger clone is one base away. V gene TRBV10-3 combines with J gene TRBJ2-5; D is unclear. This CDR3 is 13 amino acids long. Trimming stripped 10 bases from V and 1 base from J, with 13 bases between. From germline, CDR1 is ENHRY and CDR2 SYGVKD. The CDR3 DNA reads TGTGCCACCAAACAGCCCGTCCAAGAGACCCAGTACTTC. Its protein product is CATKQPVQETQYF.

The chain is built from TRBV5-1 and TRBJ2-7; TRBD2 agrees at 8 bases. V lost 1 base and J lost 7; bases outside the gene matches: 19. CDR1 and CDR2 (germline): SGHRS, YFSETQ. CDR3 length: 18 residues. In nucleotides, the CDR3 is TGCGCCAGCAGCTTGTTATCGATAGCGGGGACGGGTAGTATGGAGCAGTACTTC. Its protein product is CASSLLSIAGTGSMEQYF.

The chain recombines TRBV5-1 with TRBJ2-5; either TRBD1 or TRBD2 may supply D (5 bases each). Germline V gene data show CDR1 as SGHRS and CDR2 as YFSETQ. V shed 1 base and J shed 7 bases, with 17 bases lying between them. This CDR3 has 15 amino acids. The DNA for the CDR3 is TGCGCCAGCAGCTTGCAGGACACCTCGGCGGGGACCCAGTACTTC. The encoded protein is CASSLQDTSAGTQYF.

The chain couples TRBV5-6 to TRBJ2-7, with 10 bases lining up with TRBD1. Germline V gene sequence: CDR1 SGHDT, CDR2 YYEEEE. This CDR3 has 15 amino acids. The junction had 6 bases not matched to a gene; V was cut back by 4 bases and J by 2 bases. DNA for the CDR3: TGTGCCAGCAGCCCCCTGACAGGGGGCGCCTACGAGCAGTACTTC. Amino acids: CASSPLTGGAYEQYF.

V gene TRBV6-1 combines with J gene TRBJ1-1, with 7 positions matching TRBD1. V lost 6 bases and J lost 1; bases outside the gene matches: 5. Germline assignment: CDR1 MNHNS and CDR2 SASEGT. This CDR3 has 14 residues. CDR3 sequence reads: CASRVQGRNTEAFF. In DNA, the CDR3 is TGTGCCAGCAGGGTACAGGGGAGGAACACTGAAGCTTTCTTT.

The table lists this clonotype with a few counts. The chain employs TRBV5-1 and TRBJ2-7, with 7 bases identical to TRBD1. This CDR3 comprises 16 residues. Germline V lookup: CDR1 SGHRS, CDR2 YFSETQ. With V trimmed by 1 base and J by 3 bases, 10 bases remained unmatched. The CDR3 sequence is CASSLLPDRTVYEQYF. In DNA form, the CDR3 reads TGCGCCAGCAGCTTGCTTCCGGACAGGACCGTCTACGAGCAGTACTTC.

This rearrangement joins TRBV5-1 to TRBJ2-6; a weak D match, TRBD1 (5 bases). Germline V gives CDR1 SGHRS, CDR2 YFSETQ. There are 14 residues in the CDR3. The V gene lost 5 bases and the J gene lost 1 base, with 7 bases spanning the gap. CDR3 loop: CASRPGSGANVLTF. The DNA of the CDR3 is TGCGCCAGCAGGCCAGGGTCTGGGGCCAACGTCCTGACTTTC.

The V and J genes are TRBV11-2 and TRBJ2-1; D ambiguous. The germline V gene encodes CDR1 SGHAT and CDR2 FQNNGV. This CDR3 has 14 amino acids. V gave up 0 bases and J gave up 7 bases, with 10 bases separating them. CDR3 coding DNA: TGTGCCAGCAGCTTAGACCCACATTTGAATGAGCAGTTCTTC. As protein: CASSLDPHLNEQFF.

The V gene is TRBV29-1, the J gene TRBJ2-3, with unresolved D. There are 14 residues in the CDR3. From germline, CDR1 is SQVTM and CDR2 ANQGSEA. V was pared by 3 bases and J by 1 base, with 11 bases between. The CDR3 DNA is TGCAGCGTTGAGGCCCCCCGAGGCACAGATACGCAGTATTTT. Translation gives CSVEAPRGTDTQYF.

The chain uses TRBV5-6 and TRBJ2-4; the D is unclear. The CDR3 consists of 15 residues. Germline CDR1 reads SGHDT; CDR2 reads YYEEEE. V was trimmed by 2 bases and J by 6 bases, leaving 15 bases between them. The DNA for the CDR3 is TGTGCCAGCAGCTTAAAGACAATTATAGGAAACATTCAGTACTTC. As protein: CASSLKTIIGNIQYF.

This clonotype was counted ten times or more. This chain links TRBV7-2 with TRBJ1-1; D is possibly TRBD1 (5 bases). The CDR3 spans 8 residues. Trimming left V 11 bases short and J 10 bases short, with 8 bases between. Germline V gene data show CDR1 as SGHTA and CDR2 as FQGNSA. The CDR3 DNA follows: TGTGCCCCCGGGGGAGCTTTCTTT. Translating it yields CAPGGAFF. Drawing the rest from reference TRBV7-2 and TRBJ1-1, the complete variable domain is GAGVSQSPSNKVTEKGKDVELRCDPISGHTALYWYRQSLGQGLEFLIYFQGNSAPDKSGLPSDRFSAERTGGSVSTLTIQRTQQEDSAVYLCAPGGAFFGQGTRLTVV.

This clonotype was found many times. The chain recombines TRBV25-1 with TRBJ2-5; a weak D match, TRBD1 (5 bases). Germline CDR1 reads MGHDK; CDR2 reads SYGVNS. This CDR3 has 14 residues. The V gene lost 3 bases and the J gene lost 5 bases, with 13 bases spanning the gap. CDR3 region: CASSDSGMGETQYF. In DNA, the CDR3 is TGTGCCAGCAGTGATTCAGGGATGGGGGAGACCCAGTACTTC.

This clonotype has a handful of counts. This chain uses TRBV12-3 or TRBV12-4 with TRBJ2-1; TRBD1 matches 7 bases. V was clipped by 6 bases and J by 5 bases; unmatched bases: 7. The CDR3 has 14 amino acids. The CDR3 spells CASRSTGRDNEQFF. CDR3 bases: TGTGCCAGCAGGTCGACAGGGCGAGACAATGAGCAGTTCTTC.

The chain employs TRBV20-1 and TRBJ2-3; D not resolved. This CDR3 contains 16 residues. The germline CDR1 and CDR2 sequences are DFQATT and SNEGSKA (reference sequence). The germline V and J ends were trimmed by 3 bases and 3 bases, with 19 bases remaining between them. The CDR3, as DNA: TGCAGTGCTAGGAACCAGGCTCCCGAGTGGACAGATACGCAGTATTTT. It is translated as CSARNQAPEWTDTQYF.

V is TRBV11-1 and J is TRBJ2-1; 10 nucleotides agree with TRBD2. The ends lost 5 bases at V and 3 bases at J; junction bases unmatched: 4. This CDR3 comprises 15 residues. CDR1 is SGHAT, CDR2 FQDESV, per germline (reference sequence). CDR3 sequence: CASSLSGGDYNEQFF. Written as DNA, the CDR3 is TGTGCCAGCAGCCTGAGCGGGGGGGACTACAATGAGCAGTTCTTC.

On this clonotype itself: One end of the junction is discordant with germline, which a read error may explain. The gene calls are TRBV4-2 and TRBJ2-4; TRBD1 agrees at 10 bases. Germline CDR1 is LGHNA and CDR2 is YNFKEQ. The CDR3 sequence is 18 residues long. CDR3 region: CANSQQPGQGVTKNIQYF. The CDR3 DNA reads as TGTGCCAACAGCCAGCAGCCCGGACAGGGGGTGACCAAAAACATTCAGTACTTC.

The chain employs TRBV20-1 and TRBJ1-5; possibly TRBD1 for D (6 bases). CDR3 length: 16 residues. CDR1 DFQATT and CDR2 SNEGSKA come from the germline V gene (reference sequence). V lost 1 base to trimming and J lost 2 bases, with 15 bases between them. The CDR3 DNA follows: TGCAGTGCTAGAGTGGGGGGGCCGGTCGGCAATCAGCCCCAGCATTTT. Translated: CSARVGGPVGNQPQHF.